Each of the 19 T cell receptor beta chains below was sequenced from the same sample in a study of Graves' ophthalmopathy and Graves' hyperthyroidism. Beta-chain TCR CDR3 regions were amplified from RNA transcripts. Scientists carried out first-round RT-PCR using HTBI primers and then a second-round multiplex PCR. TCRdb fed the multiplex PCR reads into MiXCR, producing one record per CDR3 protein. Among 400,000 to 450,000 distinct CDR3 sequences listed, around 20% were seen once. The sequencing input was peripheral blood. These receptors were obtained from a woman younger than 35 with stable Graves' hyperthyroidism.

This clonotype was found many times. The chain uses TRBV29-1 and TRBJ2-5, with 10 bases identical to TRBD2. The trim removed 7 bases at V and 5 bases at J, leaving 7 bases unmatched. The CDR3 length is 13 residues. CDR1 is SQVTM and CDR2 is ANQGSEA in the germline V gene. CDR3 sequence reads: CSGLAGVAETQYF. The DNA of the CDR3 is TGCAGCGGCCTAGCGGGAGTTGCGGAGACCCAGTACTTC.

Regarding this clonotype: This CDR3 is missing its conserved last phenylalanine or tryptophan, likely due to a read error. V gene TRBV20-1 combines with J gene TRBJ1-6; D unclear. The CDR3 loop spans 16 amino acids. Trimming left V 3 bases short and J 8 bases short, with 20 bases between. From germline, CDR1 is DFQATT and CDR2 SNEGSKA (reference sequence). Written as DNA, the CDR3 is TGCAGTGCTAGCTCCCTGTTTACGGCAATGGATTCACCCCTCCACATT. Amino acid sequence: CSASSLFTAMDSPLHI.

The sample holds many counts of this clonotype. For the CDR3, the DNA is TGTGCCAGCAGGCGGACTAGCGCCCTCTCCTACGAGCAGTACTTC. The encoded protein is CASRRTSALSYEQYF. The chain couples TRBV11-2 to TRBJ2-7; 9 bases line up with TRBD2. After removal of 6 bases from V and 0 bases from J, the junction contained 6 bases not matched to a gene. This CDR3 contains 15 residues. CDR1 is SGHAT, CDR2 FQNNGV, per germline.

This clonotype was seen a few times. V gene TRBV7-2 combines with J gene TRBJ2-3; 10 positions match TRBD2. The trim removed 5 bases at V and 4 bases at J, leaving 3 bases unmatched. Germline CDR1 reads SGHTA; CDR2 reads FQGNSA. This CDR3 spans 14 amino acids. This chain's CDR3 is CASSLGLAADTQYF. The CDR3 nucleotides are TGTGCCAGCAGCCTTGGACTAGCGGCAGATACGCAGTATTTT.

This clonotype was seen at least ten times. The chain links TRBV6-1 to TRBJ1-5, with D perhaps matching TRBD1 (5 bases). V was cut by 5 bases and J by 0 bases, with 11 bases left in between. This CDR3 contains 15 residues. Germline V CDR1 and CDR2: MNHNS, SASEGT. The CDR3 is CASSIRDLSNQPQHF. Written as DNA, the CDR3 is TGTGCCAGCAGTATCCGGGACCTTAGCAATCAGCCCCAGCATTTT.

This clonotype was counted many times. This CDR3 reads CASSPIGHEQYF. CDR3 bases: TGTGCCAGCAGCCCCATTGGTCACGAGCAGTACTTC. J is TRBJ2-7 and V is TRBV11-2; the D is unclear. With 5 bases removed from V and 5 bases from J, the gap between germline ends came to 10 bases. CDR1 is SGHAT, CDR2 FQNNGV, per germline. CDR3 length: 12 residues.

V is TRBV27 and J is TRBJ2-5; a possible D gene is TRBD2 (7 bases). V lost 8 bases, J lost 5 bases, and 15 bases lay in between. From germline, CDR1 is MNHEY and CDR2 SMNVEV (reference sequence). CDR3 length equals 13 residues. CDR3 amino acids: CASGGGLRETQYF. The CDR3 nucleotides are TGTGCCAGCGGCGGGGGCCTCCGGGAGACCCAGTACTTC.

The chain couples TRBV4-1 to TRBJ1-5; 8 bases agree with TRBD1. Germline trimming cut 3 bases from V and 5 bases from J; bases unmatched to any gene: 15. This CDR3 has 18 amino acids. The germline CDR1 and CDR2 sequences are MGHRA and YSYEKL. CDR3 in amino acids: CASSHPRAARGLYQPQHF. DNA of the CDR3: TGCGCCAGCAGCCACCCGAGGGCCGCCAGGGGGCTCTATCAGCCCCAGCATTTT.

V gene TRBV20-1 combines with J gene TRBJ1-5, with D unclear. The CDR3 length is 17 residues. Germline V gene data show CDR1 as DFQATT and CDR2 as SNEGSKA (reference sequence). The ends were cut back, 3 bases at V and 0 bases at J, with 18 bases in the middle. CDR3 coding DNA: TGCAGTGCTAGCATCGTCGCCGGGGTCTATAGCAATCAGCCCCAGCATTTT. Protein: CSASIVAGVYSNQPQHF.

This clonotype has ten or more counts. The J gene is TRBJ2-5, the V gene TRBV20-1; possible D gene TRBD1, 5 bases. Germline CDR1 DFQATT, CDR2 SNEGSKA (reference sequence). This CDR3 contains 13 residues. Trimming cost V 0 bases and J 4 bases, with 9 bases left between them. This CDR3 is CSARDGRAETQYF. CDR3 nucleotide sequence: TGCAGTGCTAGAGATGGCAGGGCAGAGACCCAGTACTTC.

This clonotype was counted at least ten times. The chain has TRBV28 and TRBJ2-4; a possible D gene is TRBD1 (5 bases). Per germline, CDR1 MDHEN and CDR2 SYDVKM. The V and J ends lost 5 bases and 4 bases respectively, with 9 bases between them. CDR3 length equals 13 residues. CDR3 region: CASSQGAKNIQYF. The CDR3 DNA sequence: TGTGCCAGCAGTCAAGGGGCTAAAAACATTCAGTACTTC.

This clonotype appeared a few times. The gene calls are TRBV28 and TRBJ1-1; D gene uncertain. V was trimmed by 6 bases and J by 2 bases, leaving 16 bases between them. In germline, CDR1 is MDHEN, CDR2 SYDVKM. The CDR3 consists of 15 residues. The CDR3 DNA sequence: TGTGCCAGCAGGCCGACACCTCTTATCAACACTGAAGCTTTCTTT. It translates to CASRPTPLINTEAFF.

Ten or more counts support this clonotype. The chain uses TRBV7-2 and TRBJ2-6; D may be TRBD2 (6 bases). The CDR3 contains 18 residues. Trimming cost V 2 bases and J 0 bases, with 14 bases left between them. Germline V gene lookup returns CDR1 SGHTA and CDR2 FQGNSA. The DNA for the CDR3 is TGTGCCAGCAGCTTACGGGCGGGGAAAGCCTCTGGGGCCAACGTCCTGACTTTC. This encodes CASSLRAGKASGANVLTF. The full variable domain, in which reference TRBV7-2 and TRBJ2-6 provide the parts outside the CDR3, is GAGVSQSPSNKVTEKGKDVELRCDPISGHTALYWYRQSLGQGLEFLIYFQGNSAPDKSGLPSDRFSAERTGGSVSTLTIQRTQQEDSAVYLCASSLRAGKASGANVLTFGAGSRLTVL.

This clonotype came up many times. J is TRBJ1-6 and V is TRBV9; the match to TRBD1 covers 7 bases. CDR1 and CDR2 from the germline V gene are SGDLS and YYNGEE. With V trimmed by 4 bases and J by 0 bases, 7 bases remained unmatched. The CDR3 runs 17 residues. CDR3 loop: CASSFRDSSSYNSPLHF. CDR3 in DNA: TGTGCCAGCAGCTTTCGGGACAGCAGCTCCTATAATTCACCCCTCCACTTT.

The table lists this clonotype with many counts. The chain employs TRBV29-1 and TRBJ1-2; D perhaps matches TRBD1 (5 bases). CDR3 size: 13 residues. Trimming left V 1 base short and J 4 bases short, with 10 bases between. Germline V gene lookup returns CDR1 SQVTM and CDR2 ANQGSEA. CDR3 DNA: TGCAGCGTTGAAGTTCCAGGGTCCTATGGCTACACCTTC. It encodes CSVEVPGSYGYTF. The full variable domain, with the rest looked up from reference TRBV29-1 and TRBJ1-2, is SAVISQKPSRDICQRGTSLTIQCQVDSQVTMMFWYRQQPGQSLTLIATANQGSEATYESGFVIDKFPISRPNLTFSTLTVSNMSPEDSSIYLCSVEVPGSYGYTFGSGTRLTVV.

This clonotype occurred many times. The DNA for the CDR3 is TGCAGTGCTAGGGAGAAGCGGGGGCGATACGAGCAGTACTTC. Translating it yields CSAREKRGRYEQYF. The genes are TRBV20-1 and TRBJ2-7; 8 nucleotides align to TRBD2. The germline CDR1 and CDR2 sequences are DFQATT and SNEGSKA (reference sequence). Trimming cost V 3 bases and J 4 bases; bases outside gene matches: 8. The CDR3 runs 14 residues.

This clonotype appeared a single time. No conserved phenylalanine or tryptophan is present at the end of the CDR3, so a read error is the likely explanation. Because the CDR3's place on the DNA is in doubt, the DNA is left out and the CDR3 is given as listed by TCRdb. The J gene is TRBJ2-7, the V gene TRBV12-3 or TRBV12-4. The CDR3 sequence runs 11 residues, both termini included. CDR3: CASSLRGEQCY.

This rearrangement joins TRBV28 to TRBJ2-7; D may be TRBD1 (5 bases). CDR3 length: 14 amino acids. V shed 3 bases and J shed 3 bases, with 12 bases lying between them. Germline CDR1 MDHEN, CDR2 SYDVKM. CDR3: CASSFEDTVYEQYF. In DNA, the CDR3 is TGTGCCAGCAGTTTTGAGGACACCGTCTACGAGCAGTACTTC. Supplemented by reference TRBV28 and TRBJ2-7, the full variable domain reads DVKVTQSSRYLVKRTGEKVFLECVQDMDHENMFWYRQDPGLGLRLIYFSYDVKMKEKGDIPEGYSVSREKKERFSLILESASTNQTSMYLCASSFEDTVYEQYFGPGTRLTVT.

This clonotype has more than one count but fewer than ten. A much larger clone lies one base from this, so it may be a read error. The chain combines TRBV18 with TRBJ2-7, with 11 bases lining up with TRBD1. Germline values: CDR1 KGHSH, CDR2 LQKENI. The CDR3 has 14 residues. Unmatched junction bases numbered 6, after V lost 8 bases and J lost 3 bases. CDR3 residues: CASTTGQGVYEQYF. The CDR3 bases are TGTGCCAGCACTACGGGACAGGGGGTCTACGAGCAGTACTTC.